The 31 T cell receptor beta chains reported below all come from one sample, sequenced in a study of shared clonotypes between healthy human individuals. Libraries were prepared by immunoSEQ multiplex PCR; TCRdb keeps only in-frame clonotypes and omits some of them. The sample has 2 million to 2.5 million clones, 90% to 95% seen once. Specimen: naive CD4+ T cells from PBMCs. Subset here: CD45RA+ positively selected. These receptors were taken from a young man in good health. Some clones in this sample may be carry-over from other donors' samples.

This chain joins TRBV28 and TRBJ1-5; no firm D call. The germline V gene encodes CDR1 MDHEN and CDR2 SYDVKM. Trimming left V 6 bases short and J 3 bases short, with 15 bases between. The CDR3 is 15 residues long. The CDR3 spells CASSSVGIFNQPQHF. CDR3 coding DNA: TGTGCCAGCAGCTCCGTCGGCATATTCAATCAGCCCCAGCATTTT.

The rearrangement links TRBV5-1 to TRBJ1-1; a possible D gene is TRBD1 (6 bases). Germline V gene lookup returns CDR1 SGHRS and CDR2 YFSETQ. Trimming took 1 base from V and 1 from J, leaving 14 bases between them. The CDR3 totals 16 residues. The CDR3 is CASSLQPRTENTEAFF. The CDR3, as DNA: TGCGCCAGCAGCTTGCAGCCACGGACAGAGAACACTGAAGCTTTCTTT.

This clone was detected only once. This chain uses TRBV28 with TRBJ1-3; D not resolved. CDR1 is MDHEN, CDR2 SYDVKM, per germline. This CDR3 has 11 amino acids. V lost 4 bases and J 8 bases, leaving 6 bases between the germline ends. For the CDR3, the DNA is TGTGCCAGCAGTTCGTCCTACACCATATATTTT. Translating gives CASSSSYTIYF.

The V and J genes are TRBV18 and TRBJ2-7, with TRBD2 identical over 13 bases. This CDR3 region has 15 residues. V shed 3 bases, J shed 7 bases, and the junction held 6 bases outside the gene matches. Germline loops: CDR1 KGHSH, CDR2 LQKENI. CDR3: CASSPRGTSGIEQYF. CDR3 DNA sequence: TGTGCCAGCTCACCGCGAGGGACTAGCGGGATTGAGCAGTACTTC.

The chain recombines TRBV7-3 with TRBJ1-1; 7 bases map to TRBD1. The CDR3 is 15 residues long. CDR1 is SGHTA, CDR2 FQGTGA, per germline. Germline trimming cut 5 bases from V and 0 bases from J; bases unmatched to any gene: 6. The CDR3 bases are TGTGCCAGCAGCCGTACAGGGGTAATGAACACTGAAGCTTTCTTT. Amino acids: CASSRTGVMNTEAFF.

The V gene is TRBV28, the J gene TRBJ2-2; TRBD2 agrees at 11 bases. J lost 6 bases, V lost 4 bases, and 13 bases had no gene match. Looked up from germline, CDR1 is MDHEN and CDR2 is SYDVKM. The CDR3 totals 18 residues. The CDR3 sequence is CASSSYYSGRATSGELFF. The DNA for the CDR3 is TGTGCCAGCAGTTCCTATTATAGCGGGAGGGCCACGTCCGGGGAGCTGTTTTTT.

This rearrangement joins TRBV28 to TRBJ1-1; no reliable D call. Trimming left V 5 bases short and J 6 bases short, with 19 bases between. Germline V lookup: CDR1 MDHEN, CDR2 SYDVKM. The CDR3 has 15 residues. Here the CDR3 reads CASSLPSTLKAEAFF. In nucleotides, the CDR3 is TGTGCCAGCAGTCTCCCCTCGACCCTCAAGGCTGAAGCTTTCTTT.

V gene TRBV4-1 combines with J gene TRBJ2-4, with 10 bases fitting TRBD1. Germline assignment: CDR1 MGHRA and CDR2 YSYEKL. After removal of 0 bases from V and 8 bases from J, the junction contained 4 bases not matched to a gene. The CDR3 totals 15 residues. The CDR3 is CASSQDGQGGDIQYF. The CDR3 coding sequence is TGCGCCAGCAGCCAAGACGGACAGGGGGGAGACATTCAGTACTTC.

The gene calls are TRBV28 and TRBJ1-1; D is undetermined. The CDR3 is made up of 13 amino acids. Germline lookup yields CDR1 MDHEN and CDR2 SYDVKM. V was shortened by 6 bases and J by 2 bases, with 10 bases between the two germline ends. The CDR3 nucleotides are TGTGCCAGCAGCCGGGTCGCCAACACTGAAGCTTTCTTT. Protein: CASSRVANTEAFF.

The chain uses TRBV7-8 and TRBJ2-3; D is unresolved. This CDR3 is 15 amino acids long. With 8 bases removed from V and 4 bases from J, the gap between germline ends came to 19 bases. Germline CDR1 reads SGHVS; CDR2 reads FQNEAQ. The DNA for the CDR3 is TGTGCCAGCGGCCGGTGGACCAGTGATCCAGATACGCAGTATTTT. Its translation: CASGRWTSDPDTQYF.

This clone appeared once. The chain combines TRBV28 with TRBJ2-2; D unresolved. The germline V and J ends were trimmed by 2 bases and 9 bases, with 7 bases remaining between them. The CDR3 sequence is 12 residues long. Germline lookup yields CDR1 MDHEN and CDR2 SYDVKM. CDR3 residues: CASSLMDRELFF. The CDR3 nucleotides are TGTGCCAGCAGTTTAATGGACCGGGAGCTGTTTTTT.

The chain combines TRBV5-8 with TRBJ2-7; D assignment may be TRBD1 or TRBD2 (5 bases each). CDR3 length: 17 amino acids. Germline CDR1 and CDR2: SGHTS and YDEGEE. Deletions cut 3 bases from V and 0 bases from J, with 19 bases between. The CDR3 spells CASSSRGGLPSSYEQYF. The CDR3 DNA reads as TGTGCCAGCAGCTCCCGGGGCGGATTACCTAGCTCCTACGAGCAGTACTTC. The full variable domain, completed using reference TRBV5-8 and TRBJ2-7, is EAGVTQSPTHLIKTRGQQATLRCSPISGHTSVYWYQQALGLGLQFLLWYDEGEERNRGNFPPRFSGRQFPNYSSELNVNALELEDSALYLCASSSRGGLPSSYEQYFGPGTRLTVT.

As for this clone: Within the sample, other DNA sequences also encode this same CDR3. This chain uses TRBV6-5 with TRBJ1-5; weak D call: TRBD1 (6 bases). Germline lookup yields CDR1 MNHEY and CDR2 SVGAGI. The V and J ends lost 6 bases and 0 bases respectively, with 9 bases between them. This CDR3 has 14 residues. The CDR3 loop reads CASSRTVSNQPQHF. Here the CDR3 DNA reads TGTGCCAGCAGCCGGACAGTTAGCAATCAGCCCCAGCATTTT.

This clone was observed a single time. The chain uses TRBV25-1 and TRBJ2-5; D possibly corresponds to TRBD1 (7 bases). The V and J ends lost 6 bases and 7 bases respectively, with 12 bases between them. The CDR3 runs to 12 residues. CDR1 and CDR2 (germline): MGHDK, SYGVNS. CDR3: CASSRQGGTQYF. The DNA of the CDR3 is TGTGCCAGCAGCCGACAGGGAGGGACCCAGTACTTC. Looking up the rest from reference TRBV25-1 and TRBJ2-5 gives the full variable domain: EADIYQTPRYLVIGTGKKITLECSQTMGHDKMYWYQQDPGMELHLIHYSYGVNSTEKGDLSSESTVSRIRTEHFPLTLESARPSHTSQYLCASSRQGGTQYFGPGTRLLVL.

This clone was detected only once. The chain links TRBV27 to TRBJ2-7; TRBD1 or TRBD2 may be the D gene (6 bases each). The V gene lost 7 bases and the J gene lost 2 bases, with 21 bases spanning the gap. The CDR3 has 16 residues. The germline V gene has CDR1 MNHEY and CDR2 SMNVEV (reference sequence). The CDR3 reads CASKGGSGQWTYEQYF. Here the CDR3 DNA reads TGTGCCAGCAAAGGGGGAAGCGGGCAGTGGACCTACGAGCAGTACTTC.

This chain joins TRBV30 and TRBJ1-2; TRBD1 aligns across 8 bases. With V trimmed by 1 base and J by 1 base, 2 bases remained unmatched. This CDR3 is 14 amino acids long. Germline V CDR1 and CDR2: GTSNPN, SVGIG (reference sequence). The CDR3 loop reads CAWSGTGLNYGYTF. In DNA form, the CDR3 reads TGTGCCTGGAGTGGGACAGGGCTTAACTATGGCTACACCTTC.

This chain links TRBV5-1 with TRBJ1-1; D is ambiguous. V was pared by 2 bases and J by 3 bases, with 11 bases between. The germline V gene has CDR1 SGHRS and CDR2 YFSETQ. The CDR3 has 14 amino acids. In DNA, the CDR3 is TGCGCCAGCAGCTTCGCGGCTGACTACACTGAAGCTTTCTTT. Translated: CASSFAADYTEAFF.

The V and J genes are TRBV29-1 and TRBJ1-2; D remains unclear. This CDR3 region has 13 residues. From germline, CDR1 is SQVTM and CDR2 ANQGSEA. V dropped 1 base and J dropped 2 bases, with 8 bases sitting between them. CDR3 residues: CSVEVIQNYGYTF. The CDR3 bases are TGCAGCGTTGAAGTGATACAGAACTATGGCTACACCTTC.

J is TRBJ2-5 and V is TRBV11-1; perhaps TRBD2 as D (5 bases). This CDR3 contains 13 residues. Per germline, CDR1 SGHAT and CDR2 FQDESV (reference sequence). Trimming left V 5 bases short and J 2 bases short, with 9 bases between. Written as DNA, the CDR3 is TGTGCCAGCAGCCGGACTGCACAAGAGACCCAGTACTTC. Amino acids: CASSRTAQETQYF.

The chain employs TRBV11-2 and TRBJ2-5, with TRBD2 identical over 7 bases. J gave up 2 bases and V 1 base, and 4 bases lay outside the gene matches. The CDR3 totals 15 residues. CDR1 is SGHAT and CDR2 is FQNNGV in the germline V gene. The CDR3 coding sequence is TGTGCCAGCAGCTTAGTTGCGGGAGTACAAGAGACCCAGTACTTC. Protein product: CASSLVAGVQETQYF. The complete variable domain, with remaining parts taken from reference TRBV11-2 and TRBJ2-5, reads EAGVAQSPRYKIIEKRQSVAFWCNPISGHATLYWYQQILGQGPKLLIQFQNNGVVDDSQLPKDRFSAERLKGVDSTLKIQPAKLEDSAVYLCASSLVAGVQETQYFGPGTRLLVL.

The chain has TRBV5-6 and TRBJ1-1; D unresolved. V lost 5 bases to trimming and J lost 7 bases, with 15 bases between them. CDR1 is SGHDT and CDR2 is YYEEEE in the germline V gene. CDR3 length equals 13 residues. The CDR3 DNA follows: TGTGCCAGCAGGCCTAAAATGGGCGGTGAAGCTTTCTTT. Residues: CASRPKMGGEAFF.

This clone is a singleton in its sample. CDR3 region: CASSLLGQGDIQYF. CDR3 bases: TGTGCCAGCAGCTTGTTGGGCCAGGGCGACATTCAGTACTTC. J is TRBJ2-4 and V is TRBV7-2; TRBD1 might be the D (5 bases). The germline V gene encodes CDR1 SGHTA and CDR2 FQGNSA. The CDR3 covers 14 residues. V was shortened by 3 bases and J by 8 bases, with 14 bases between the two germline ends.

The rearrangement uses TRBV5-6 and TRBJ1-2, with D perhaps matching TRBD1 (6 bases). The length of the CDR3 is 15 residues. V lost 4 bases and J 3 bases, leaving 16 bases between the germline ends. From germline, CDR1 is SGHDT and CDR2 YYEEEE. CDR3 sequence: CASSLRDIQDYGYTF. DNA for the CDR3: TGTGCCAGCAGCCTCCGGGACATTCAGGACTATGGCTACACCTTC.

The J gene is TRBJ1-2, the V gene TRBV5-1; D gene uncertain. CDR3 length: 14 residues. Germline CDR1 is SGHRS and CDR2 is YFSETQ. V was pared by 4 bases and J by 2 bases, with 12 bases between. CDR3 DNA: TGCGCCAGCAGCCCCCGGCAGGAGAACTATGGCTACACCTTC. It codes for CASSPRQENYGYTF.

The chain joins TRBV5-1 to TRBJ1-4; D might be TRBD1 (5 bases). Germline-derived CDR1 and CDR2 are SGHRS and YFSETQ. The CDR3 covers 14 residues. V was clipped by 2 bases and J by 6 bases, with 11 bases between them. CDR3 DNA: TGCGCCAGCAGCTTCCGGGACCCCGATGAAAAACTGTTTTTT. Translating gives CASSFRDPDEKLFF.

The chain links TRBV30 to TRBJ2-1; 12 positions agree with TRBD2. V was pared by 2 bases and J by 8 bases, with 4 bases of the junction left unmatched. Germline assignment: CDR1 GTSNPN and CDR2 SVGIG (reference sequence). The CDR3 length is 14 residues. The CDR3: CAWSRLAGVYEQFF. The CDR3 coding sequence is TGTGCCTGGAGTCGACTAGCGGGAGTGTATGAGCAGTTCTTC. Supplemented by reference TRBV30 and TRBJ2-1, the full variable domain reads SQTIHQWPATLVQPVGSPLSLECTVEGTSNPNLYWYRQAAGRGLQLLFYSVGIGQISSEVPQNLSASRPQDRQFILSSKKLLLSDSGFYLCAWSRLAGVYEQFFGPGTRLTVL.

The V and J genes are TRBV5-5 and TRBJ1-3; D possibly corresponds to TRBD1 (5 bases). Looked up from germline, CDR1 is SGHKS and CDR2 is YYEKEE (reference sequence). Deletions cut 3 bases from V and 2 bases from J, with 9 bases between. The CDR3 is made up of 14 amino acids. This CDR3 is CASSWGMPGNTIYF. Written as DNA, the CDR3 is TGTGCCAGCAGCTGGGGGATGCCTGGAAACACCATATATTTT. Filled out from reference TRBV5-5 and TRBJ1-3, the complete variable domain reads DAGVTQSPTHLIKTRGQQVTLRCSPISGHKSVSWYQQVLGQGPQFIFQYYEKEERGRGNFPDRFSARQFPNYSSELNVNALLLGDSALYLCASSWGMPGNTIYFGEGSWLTVV.

The rearrangement uses TRBV27 and TRBJ1-1; D not resolved. The CDR3 extends over 14 amino acids. CDR1 MNHEY and CDR2 SMNVEV come from the germline V gene (reference sequence). V shed 5 bases and J shed 0 bases, with 10 bases lying between them. Here the CDR3 DNA reads TGTGCCAGCAGTATTTTAGACGTGAACACTGAAGCTTTCTTT. Translation: CASSILDVNTEAFF.

Turning to this clone: Within the sample, other DNA sequences also encode this same CDR3. The chain has TRBV5-1 and TRBJ1-4, with TRBD1 matching 7 bases. This CDR3 contains 14 residues. Germline lookup yields CDR1 SGHRS and CDR2 YFSETQ. Germline trimming cut 0 bases from V and 8 bases from J; bases unmatched to any gene: 4. CDR3 protein: CASSLGAGGEKLFF. The CDR3 DNA is TGCGCCAGCAGCTTGGGAGCAGGGGGAGAAAAACTGTTTTTT.

This chain's CDR3 is CSVELGDRGLSYEQYF. CDR3 nucleotide sequence: TGCAGCGTTGAATTAGGGGACAGGGGGCTCTCCTACGAGCAGTACTTC. The chain links TRBV29-1 to TRBJ2-7; TRBD1 agrees at 12 bases. The trim removed 2 bases at V and 0 bases at J, leaving 5 bases unmatched. Germline CDR1 is SQVTM and CDR2 is ANQGSEA. The CDR3 is 16 residues long.

In DNA form, the CDR3 reads TGTGCCAGCAGCTTCCAGGGGACCACAACTAATGAAAAACTGTTTTTT. Translated: CASSFQGTTTNEKLFF. This chain uses TRBV5-5 with TRBJ1-4; a weak D match, TRBD1 (6 bases). The CDR3 has 16 residues. V was clipped by 2 bases and J by 0 bases, with 11 bases between them. Per germline, CDR1 SGHKS and CDR2 YYEKEE (reference sequence).